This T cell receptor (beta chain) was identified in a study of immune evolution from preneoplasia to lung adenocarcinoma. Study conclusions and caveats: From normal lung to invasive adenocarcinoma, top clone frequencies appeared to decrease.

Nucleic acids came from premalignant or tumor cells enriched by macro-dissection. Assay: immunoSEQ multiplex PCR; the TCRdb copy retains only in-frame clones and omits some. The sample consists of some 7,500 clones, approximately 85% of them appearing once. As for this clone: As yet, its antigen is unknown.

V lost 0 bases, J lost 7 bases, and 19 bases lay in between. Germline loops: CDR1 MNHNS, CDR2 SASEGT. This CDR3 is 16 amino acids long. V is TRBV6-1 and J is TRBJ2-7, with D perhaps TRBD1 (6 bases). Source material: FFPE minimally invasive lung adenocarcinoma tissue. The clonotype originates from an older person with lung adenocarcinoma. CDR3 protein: CASSEALGTYYVEQYF. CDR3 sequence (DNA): TGTGCCAGCAGTGAAGCTTTGGGGACATACTACGTGGAGCAGTACTTC.